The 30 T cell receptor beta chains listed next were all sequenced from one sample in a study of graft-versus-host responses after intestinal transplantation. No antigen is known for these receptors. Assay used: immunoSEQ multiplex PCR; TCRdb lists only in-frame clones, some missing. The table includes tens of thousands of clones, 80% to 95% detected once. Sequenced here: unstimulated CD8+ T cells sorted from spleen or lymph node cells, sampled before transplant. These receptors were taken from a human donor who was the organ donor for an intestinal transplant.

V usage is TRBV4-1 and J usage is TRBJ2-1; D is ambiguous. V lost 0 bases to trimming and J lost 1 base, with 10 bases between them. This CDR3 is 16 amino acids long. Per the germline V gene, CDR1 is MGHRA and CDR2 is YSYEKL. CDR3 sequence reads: CASSQDPPESYNEQFF. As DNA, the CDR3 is TGCGCCAGCAGCCAAGACCCCCCCGAGTCCTACAATGAGCAGTTCTTC.

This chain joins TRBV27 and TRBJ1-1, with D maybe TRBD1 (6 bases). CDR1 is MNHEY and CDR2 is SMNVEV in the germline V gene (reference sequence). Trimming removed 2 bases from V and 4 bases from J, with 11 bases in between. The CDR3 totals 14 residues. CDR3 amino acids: CASSLGGARTEAFF. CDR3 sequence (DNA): TGTGCCAGCAGTTTAGGGGGGGCCCGCACTGAAGCTTTCTTT.

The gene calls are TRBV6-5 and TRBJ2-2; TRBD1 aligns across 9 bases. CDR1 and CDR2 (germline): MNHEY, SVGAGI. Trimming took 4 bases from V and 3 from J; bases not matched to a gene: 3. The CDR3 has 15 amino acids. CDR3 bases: TGTGCCAGCAGTTCAGGGACAGGGCACACCGGGGAGCTGTTTTTT. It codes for CASSSGTGHTGELFF.

The CDR3 sequence: CASSLVGSGQGPSGANVLTF. The CDR3 DNA reads TGTGCCAGCAGCTTAGTGGGTTCAGGACAGGGTCCCTCTGGGGCCAACGTCCTGACTTTC. The V call is TRBV7-6, the J call TRBJ2-6, with 8 bases that match TRBD1. Germline CDR1 reads SGHVS; CDR2 reads FNYEAQ. Losses at the gene ends were 1 base for V and 0 bases for J; bases not matched to a gene: 11. There are 20 residues in the CDR3.

CDR3 region: CASSRTALAELFF. CDR3 nucleotides: TGTGCCAGCAGCCGAACCGCGTTGGCGGAGCTGTTTTTT. The gene calls are TRBV11-2 and TRBJ2-2, with D hard to call. With 5 bases removed from V and 10 bases from J, the gap between germline ends came to 14 bases. This CDR3 has 13 residues. The germline gives CDR1 SGHAT, CDR2 FQNNGV.

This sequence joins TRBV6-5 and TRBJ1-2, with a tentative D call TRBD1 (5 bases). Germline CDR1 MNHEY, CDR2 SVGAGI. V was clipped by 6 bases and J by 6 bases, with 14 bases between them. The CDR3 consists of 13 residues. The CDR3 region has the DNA TGTGCCAGCAGACCCGACAGCCTGGATGGCTACACCTTC. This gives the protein CASRPDSLDGYTF.

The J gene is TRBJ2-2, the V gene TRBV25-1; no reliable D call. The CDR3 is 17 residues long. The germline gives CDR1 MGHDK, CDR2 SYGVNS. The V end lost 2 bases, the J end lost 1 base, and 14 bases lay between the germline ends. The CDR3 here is CASSELGFPMNTGELFF. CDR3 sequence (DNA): TGTGCCAGCAGTGAACTAGGGTTTCCGATGAACACCGGGGAGCTGTTTTTT.

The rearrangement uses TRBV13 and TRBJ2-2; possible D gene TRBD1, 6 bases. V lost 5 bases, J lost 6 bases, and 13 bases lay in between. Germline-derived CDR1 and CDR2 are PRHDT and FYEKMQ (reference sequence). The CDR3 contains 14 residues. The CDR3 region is CASSLFEGAGELFF. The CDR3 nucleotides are TGTGCCAGCAGCCTTTTTGAGGGGGCCGGGGAGCTGTTTTTT. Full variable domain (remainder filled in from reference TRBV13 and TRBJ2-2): AAGVIQSPRHLIKEKRETATLKCYPIPRHDTVYWYQQGPGQDPQFLISFYEKMQSDKGSIPDRFSAQQFSDYHSELNMSSLELGDSALYFCASSLFEGAGELFFGEGSRLTVL.

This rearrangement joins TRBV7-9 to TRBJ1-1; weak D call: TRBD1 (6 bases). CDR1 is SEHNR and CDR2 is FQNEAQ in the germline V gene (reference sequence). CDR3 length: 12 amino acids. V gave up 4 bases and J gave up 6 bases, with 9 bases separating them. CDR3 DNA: TGTGCCAGCAGCTCACAGGGTTCTGAAGCTTTCTTT. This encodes CASSSQGSEAFF.

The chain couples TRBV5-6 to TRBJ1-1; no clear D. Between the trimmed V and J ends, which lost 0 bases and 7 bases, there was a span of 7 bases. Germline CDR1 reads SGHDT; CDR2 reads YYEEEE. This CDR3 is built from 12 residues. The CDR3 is CASSLGASEAFF. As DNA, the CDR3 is TGTGCCAGCAGCTTGGGGGCGAGTGAAGCTTTCTTT. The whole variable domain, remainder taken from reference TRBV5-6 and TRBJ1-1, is DAGVTQSPTHLIKTRGQQVTLRCSPKSGHDTVSWYQQALGQGPQFIFQYYEEEERQRGNFPDRFSGHQFPNYSSELNVNALLLGDSALYLCASSLGASEAFFGQGTRLTVV.

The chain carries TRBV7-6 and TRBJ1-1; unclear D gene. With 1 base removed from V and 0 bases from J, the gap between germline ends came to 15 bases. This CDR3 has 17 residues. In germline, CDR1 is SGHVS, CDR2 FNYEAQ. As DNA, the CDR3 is TGTGCCAGCAGCTTAGAAGTGAATTTACTAATGAACACTGAAGCTTTCTTT. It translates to CASSLEVNLLMNTEAFF.

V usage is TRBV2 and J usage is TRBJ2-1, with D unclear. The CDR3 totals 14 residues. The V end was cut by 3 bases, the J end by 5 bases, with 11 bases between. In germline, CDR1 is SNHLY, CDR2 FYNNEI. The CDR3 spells CASSDGFYNNEQFF. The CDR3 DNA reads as TGTGCCAGCAGTGACGGTTTCTATAACAATGAGCAGTTCTTC.

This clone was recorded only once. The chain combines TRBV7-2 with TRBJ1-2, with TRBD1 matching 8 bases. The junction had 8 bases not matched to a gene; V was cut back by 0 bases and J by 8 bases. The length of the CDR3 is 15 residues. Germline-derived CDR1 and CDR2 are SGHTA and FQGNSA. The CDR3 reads CASSLARTGLEGYTF. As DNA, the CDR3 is TGTGCCAGCAGCTTAGCCCGGACAGGGTTGGAGGGCTACACCTTC.

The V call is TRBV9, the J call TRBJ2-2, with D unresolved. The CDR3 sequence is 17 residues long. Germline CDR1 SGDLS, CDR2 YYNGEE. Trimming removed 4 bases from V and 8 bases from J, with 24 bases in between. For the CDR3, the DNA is TGTGCCAGCAGCCCGACCTTTGAGAGACCGGTTGGAGGGGAGCTGTTTTTT. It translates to CASSPTFERPVGGELFF.

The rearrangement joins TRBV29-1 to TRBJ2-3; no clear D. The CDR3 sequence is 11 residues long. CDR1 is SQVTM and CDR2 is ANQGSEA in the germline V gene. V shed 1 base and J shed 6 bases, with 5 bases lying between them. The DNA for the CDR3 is TGCAGCGTTGAAGTATATGATACGCAGTATTTT. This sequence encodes CSVEVYDTQYF.

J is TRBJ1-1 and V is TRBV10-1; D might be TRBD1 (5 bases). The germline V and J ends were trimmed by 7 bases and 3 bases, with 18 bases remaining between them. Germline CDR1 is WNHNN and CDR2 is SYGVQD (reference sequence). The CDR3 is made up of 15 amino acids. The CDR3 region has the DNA TGCGCCAGCATCAGTATCAGGGTAGGGGACACTGAAGCTTTCTTT. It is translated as CASISIRVGDTEAFF.

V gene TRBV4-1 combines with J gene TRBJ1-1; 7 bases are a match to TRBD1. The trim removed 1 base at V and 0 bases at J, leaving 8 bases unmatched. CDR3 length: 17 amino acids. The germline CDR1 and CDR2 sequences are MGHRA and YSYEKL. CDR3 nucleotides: TGCGCCAGCAGCCAAGCGGGGCCAGGGGGTTTGAACACTGAAGCTTTCTTT. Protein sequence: CASSQAGPGGLNTEAFF.

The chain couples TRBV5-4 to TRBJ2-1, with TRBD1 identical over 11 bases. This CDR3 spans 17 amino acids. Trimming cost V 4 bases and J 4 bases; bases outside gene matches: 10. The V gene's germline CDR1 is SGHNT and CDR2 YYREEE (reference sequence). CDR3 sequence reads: CASSQPGQGVRYNEQFF. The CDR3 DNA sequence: TGTGCCAGCAGCCAACCGGGACAGGGGGTCCGTTACAATGAGCAGTTCTTC.

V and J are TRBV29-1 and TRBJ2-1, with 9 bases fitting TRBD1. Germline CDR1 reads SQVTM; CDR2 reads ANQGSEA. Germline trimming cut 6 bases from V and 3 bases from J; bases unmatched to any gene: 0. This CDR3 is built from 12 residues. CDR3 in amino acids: CSVGQGYNEQFF. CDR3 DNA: TGCAGCGTGGGACAGGGCTACAATGAGCAGTTCTTC.

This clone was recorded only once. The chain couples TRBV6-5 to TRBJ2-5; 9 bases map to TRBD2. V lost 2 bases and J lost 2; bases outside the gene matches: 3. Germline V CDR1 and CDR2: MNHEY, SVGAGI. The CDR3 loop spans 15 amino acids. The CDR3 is CASSYLTSGQETQYF. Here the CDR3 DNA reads TGTGCCAGCAGTTACCTGACTAGCGGTCAAGAGACCCAGTACTTC.

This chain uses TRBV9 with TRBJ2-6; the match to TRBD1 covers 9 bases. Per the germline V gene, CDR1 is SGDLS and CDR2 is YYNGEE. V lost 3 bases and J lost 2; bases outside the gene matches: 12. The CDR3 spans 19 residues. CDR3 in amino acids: CASSEGRDRVSTGANVLTF. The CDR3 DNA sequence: TGTGCCAGCAGCGAGGGGAGGGACAGGGTATCAACTGGGGCCAACGTCCTGACTTTC.

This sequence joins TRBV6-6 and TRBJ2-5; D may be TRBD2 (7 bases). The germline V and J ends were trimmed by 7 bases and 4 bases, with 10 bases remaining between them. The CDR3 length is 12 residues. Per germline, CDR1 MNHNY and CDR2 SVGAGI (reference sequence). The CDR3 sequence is CASKGGGETQYF. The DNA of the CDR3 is TGTGCCAGCAAGGGGGGGGGAGAGACCCAGTACTTC.

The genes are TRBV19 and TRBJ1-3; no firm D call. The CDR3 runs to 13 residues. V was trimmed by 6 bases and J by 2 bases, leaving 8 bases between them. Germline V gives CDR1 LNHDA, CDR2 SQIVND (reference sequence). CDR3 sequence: CASRSGAGNTIYF. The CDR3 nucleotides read TGTGCCAGTAGATCCGGTGCTGGAAACACCATATATTTT.

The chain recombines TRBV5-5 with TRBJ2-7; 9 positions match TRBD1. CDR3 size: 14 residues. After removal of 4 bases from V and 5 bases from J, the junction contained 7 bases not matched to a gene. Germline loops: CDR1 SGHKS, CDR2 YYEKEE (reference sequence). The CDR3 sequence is CASSLGQGIDEQYF. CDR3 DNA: TGTGCCAGCAGCCTGGGACAGGGTATCGACGAGCAGTACTTC.

In DNA form, the CDR3 reads TGCGCCAGCAGCCAAGATGGAGGACAGATAAACACTGAAGCTTTCTTT. Protein product: CASSQDGGQINTEAFF. This sequence joins TRBV4-1 and TRBJ1-1, with D perhaps matching TRBD1 (6 bases). Germline CDR1 reads MGHRA; CDR2 reads YSYEKL. Trimming took off 0 bases at V and 2 bases at J, with 13 bases between the two ends. CDR3 length equals 16 residues.

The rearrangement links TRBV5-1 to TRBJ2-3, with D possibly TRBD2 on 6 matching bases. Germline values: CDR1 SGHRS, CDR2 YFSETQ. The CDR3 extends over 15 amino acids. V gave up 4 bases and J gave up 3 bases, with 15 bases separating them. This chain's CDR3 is CASSPWLAATDTQYF. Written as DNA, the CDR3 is TGCGCCAGCAGCCCTTGGTTAGCGGCTACAGATACGCAGTATTTT.

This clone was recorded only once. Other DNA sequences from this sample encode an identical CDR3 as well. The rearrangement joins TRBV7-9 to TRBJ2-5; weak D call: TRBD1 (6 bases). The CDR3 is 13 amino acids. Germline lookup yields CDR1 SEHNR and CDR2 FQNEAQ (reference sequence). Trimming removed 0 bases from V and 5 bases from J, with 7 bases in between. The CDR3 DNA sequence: TGTGCCAGCAGCTTAGCGGGGGCGGAGACCCAGTACTTC. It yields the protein CASSLAGAETQYF.

DNA of the CDR3: TGTGCCAGCAGCTTGGCCTACGGGAACACTGAAGCTTTCTTT. It specifies CASSLAYGNTEAFF. The V and J genes are TRBV5-5 and TRBJ1-1; no firm D call. The CDR3 spans 14 residues. V was clipped by 0 bases and J by 1 base, with 7 bases between them. Germline V gives CDR1 SGHKS, CDR2 YYEKEE (reference sequence).

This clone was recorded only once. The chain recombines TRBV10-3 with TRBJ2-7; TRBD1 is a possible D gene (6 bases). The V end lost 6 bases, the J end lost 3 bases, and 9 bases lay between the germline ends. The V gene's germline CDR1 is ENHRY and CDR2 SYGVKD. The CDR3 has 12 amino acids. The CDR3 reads CAIRTGFYEQYF. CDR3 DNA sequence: TGTGCCATCAGGACAGGATTCTACGAGCAGTACTTC.

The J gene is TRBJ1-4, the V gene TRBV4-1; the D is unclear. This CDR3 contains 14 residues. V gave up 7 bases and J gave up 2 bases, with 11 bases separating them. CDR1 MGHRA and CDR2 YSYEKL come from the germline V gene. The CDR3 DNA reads TGCGCCAGCAAGTCGCGGGCTACTAATGAAAAACTGTTTTTT. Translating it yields CASKSRATNEKLFF.